This T cell receptor beta chain originates from a study of radiotherapy plus CTLA-4 blockade in lung cancer (dated 2018 in TCRdb). Regarding the complete study: Objective responses were observed in 18% of enrolled patients, and disease control was achieved in 25% to 35%. On the study overall, not on this receptor specifically: Early dynamic changes in blood T cell clones, together with increased serum interferon-beta after radiation, were reported as the strongest predictors of response. After treatment with radiotherapy and ipilimumab, TCR clones that originated in tumors expanded in peripheral blood.

Focal radiation therapy combined with CTLA-4 blockade (ipilimumab) was tested in patients with chemo-refractory metastatic non-small-cell lung cancer. The library relied on the immunoSEQ multiplex PCR assay. TCRdb holds this immuneACCESS table with in-frame rearrangements only. Some clones are missing; in checked studies, unresolved V genes explain under half, and the rest has no known cause. Present in this sample are 42,000 or so clones, approximately 75% of which were seen just once. About 25% of the sample lies in the top ten. The germline V gene encodes CDR1 SGHTA and CDR2 FQGNSA. There are 15 amino acids in the CDR3, from cysteine to phenylalanine inclusive. CDR3 DNA only is kept here, 45 bases in frame from base 1. Deletion took 6 bases off V and 0 bases off J, with a span of 14 bases between the germline ends. Of note for this clone: Its antigen target is currently unknown. No much larger clone is present one base from it, and per-base qualities are unavailable.

The sequence came from a human donor with non-small cell lung cancer that progressed on radiotherapy plus ipilimumab. Recombination linked TRBV7-2 to TRBJ1-1; a confident D gene designation cannot be given. The material sequenced was peripheral blood, taken from a patient treated with radiotherapy plus ipilimumab. The CDR3 reads CASRSGSLMNTEAFF. The nucleotides are TGTGCCAGCAGATCGGGTAGTCTCATGAACACTGAAGCTTTCTTT.